These 7 T cell receptor gamma chains came from one sample sequenced in a study of γδ T cells in repeated Plasmodium falciparum infection. TCRdb re-identified clones in the multiplex PCR reads via CATT. This sample has about 30,000 gamma-chain clones; approximately 1.4% occur once, and the top ten carry 19%. Bulk repertoires came from Vgamma9/Vdelta2+ or Vdelta2-negative gammadelta T cells flow-sorted from PBMC. Sample: gamma-delta T cells from blood. These receptors all come from a pool of human donors (malaria-infected and uninfected, not separated).

In regard to this clone: Since a far larger clone is one base different, this is likely a read error. Other DNA sequences in this specimen translate into the identical CDR3. The chain links TRGV3 to TRGJ1 or TRGJ2. The CDR3 is made up of 13 amino acids. CDR1 VTNTFY and CDR2 YDVSTARD come from the germline V gene (reference sequence). CDR3 residues: CATWDRGYYKKLF. CDR3 in DNA: TGTGCCACCTGGGACAGGGGTTATTACAAGAAACTCTTT.

The rearrangement joins TRGV9 to TRGJ1 or TRGJ2. Because TCRdb records no J gene, it was assigned here through a match of the DNA to germline. The germline V gene has CDR1 GITISATS and CDR2 ISYDGTV (reference sequence). The length of the CDR3 is 13 residues. This chain's CDR3 is CACGRLSTHKKLF. In DNA form, the CDR3 reads TGTGCTTGTGGGAGGCTATCGACCCATAAGAAACTCTTT.

This clone has a count of ten or more. The junction departs from the called germline gene at one end, perhaps through a read error. V gene TRGV9 combines with J gene TRGJP2. The CDR3 has 12 residues. Germline lookup yields CDR1 GITISATS and CDR2 ISYDGTV (reference sequence). The CDR3 region is CAFWGSDWIKTF. For the CDR3, the DNA is TGTGCCTTTTGGGGTAGTGATTGGATCAAGACGTTT.

This clone occurred many times. A clone one base away is much larger, so this may be a read error. This chain links TRGV9 with TRGJ1 or TRGJ2. Trimming at V came to 1 base and at J to 0 bases, leaving 3 bases not matched to a gene. Per germline, CDR1 GITISATS and CDR2 ISYDGTV (reference sequence). The CDR3 spans 14 residues. The CDR3, as DNA: TGTGCCTTGTGGGAGGTTTCGAATTATTATAAGAAACTCTTT. This gives the protein CALWEVSNYYKKLF.

This clone has at least ten counts. The gene calls are TRGV4 and TRGJ1 or TRGJ2. V shed 9 bases and J 0 bases; nucleotides not matched to a gene: 2. CDR3 length: 11 amino acids. Germline V CDR1 and CDR2: EGSTGY, YDSYTSSV. CDR3 amino acids: CATMNYYKKLF. The CDR3 coding sequence is TGTGCCACCATGAATTATTATAAGAAACTCTTT.

The sample holds a few counts of this clone. Given a far larger clone just one base away, this is likely a sequencing read error. Other DNA sequences within the sample encode an identical CDR3. The V and J genes are TRGV9 and TRGJ1 or TRGJ2. The J gene, left out of TCRdb, was set here by checking the DNA against germline. Germline trimming cut 1 base from V and 1 base from J; bases unmatched to any gene: 16. CDR3 length equals 18 residues. Per the germline V gene, CDR1 is GITISATS and CDR2 is ISYDGTV (reference sequence). This chain's CDR3 is CALWEVSQGLSNYYKKLF. The CDR3 DNA reads TGTGCCTTGTGGGAGGTATCCCAAGGGCTATCAAATTATTATAAGAAACTCTTT.

This clone has a handful of counts. The V call is TRGV9, the J call TRGJP. The J gene is not listed in TCRdb, so it was assigned here from a DNA match to germline. This CDR3 contains 16 residues. Looked up from germline, CDR1 is GITISATS and CDR2 is ISYDGTV (reference sequence). With 0 bases clipped from V and 16 bases from J, the junction kept 12 bases outside the gene matches. This CDR3 is CALWEVQSWAKKIKVF. The DNA for the CDR3 is TGTGCCTTGTGGGAGGTGCAGAGTTGGGCAAAAAAAATCAAGGTATTT.